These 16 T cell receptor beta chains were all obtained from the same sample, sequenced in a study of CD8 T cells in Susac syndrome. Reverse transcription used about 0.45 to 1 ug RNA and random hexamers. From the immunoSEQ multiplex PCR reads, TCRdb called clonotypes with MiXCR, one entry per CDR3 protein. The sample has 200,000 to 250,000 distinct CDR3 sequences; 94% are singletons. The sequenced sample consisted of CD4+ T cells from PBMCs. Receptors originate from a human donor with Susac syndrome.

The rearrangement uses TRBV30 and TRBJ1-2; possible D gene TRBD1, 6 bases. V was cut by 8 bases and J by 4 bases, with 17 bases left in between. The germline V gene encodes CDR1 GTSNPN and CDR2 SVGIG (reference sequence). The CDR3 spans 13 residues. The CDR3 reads CATPLGTSYGYTF. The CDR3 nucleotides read TGTGCCACGCCGCTAGGGACATCCTATGGCTACACCTTC.

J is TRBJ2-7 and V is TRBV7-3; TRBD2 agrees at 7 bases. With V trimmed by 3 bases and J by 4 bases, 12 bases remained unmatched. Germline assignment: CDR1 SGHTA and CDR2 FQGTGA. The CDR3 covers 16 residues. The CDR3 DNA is TGTGCCAGCAGCTTCCCCCCTCGGGGGGTCCTGTACGAGCAGTACTTC. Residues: CASSFPPRGVLYEQYF.

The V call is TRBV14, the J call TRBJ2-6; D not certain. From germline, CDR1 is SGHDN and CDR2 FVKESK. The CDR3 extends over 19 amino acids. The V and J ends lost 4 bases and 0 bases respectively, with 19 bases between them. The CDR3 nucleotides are TGTGCCAGCAGCCCGCTTAGAGGCAGTTTAAGCTCTGGGGCCAACGTCCTGACTTTC. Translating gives CASSPLRGSLSSGANVLTF. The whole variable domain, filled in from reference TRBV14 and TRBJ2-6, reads EAGVTQFPSHSVIEKGQTVTLRCDPISGHDNLYWYRRVMGKEIKFLLHFVKESKQDESGMPNNRFLAERTGGTYSTLKVQPAELEDSGVYFCASSPLRGSLSSGANVLTFGAGSRLTVL.

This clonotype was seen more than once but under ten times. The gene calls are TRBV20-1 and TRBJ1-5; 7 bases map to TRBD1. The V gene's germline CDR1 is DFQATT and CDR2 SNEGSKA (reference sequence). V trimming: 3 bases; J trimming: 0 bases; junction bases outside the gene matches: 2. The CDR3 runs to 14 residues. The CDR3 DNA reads TGCAGTGCTAGGGCAGGGGGTAGCAATCAGCCCCAGCATTTT. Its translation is CSARAGGSNQPQHF.

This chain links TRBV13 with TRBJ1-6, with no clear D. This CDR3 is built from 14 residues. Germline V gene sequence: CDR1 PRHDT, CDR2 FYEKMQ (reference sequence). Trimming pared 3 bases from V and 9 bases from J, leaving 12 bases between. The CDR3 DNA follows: TGTGCCAGCAGCTTCTCTACTTCGGGTTCACCCCTCCACTTT. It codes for CASSFSTSGSPLHF. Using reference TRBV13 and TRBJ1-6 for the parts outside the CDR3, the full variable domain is AAGVIQSPRHLIKEKRETATLKCYPIPRHDTVYWYQQGPGQDPQFLISFYEKMQSDKGSIPDRFSAQQFSDYHSELNMSSLELGDSALYFCASSFSTSGSPLHFGNGTRLTVT.

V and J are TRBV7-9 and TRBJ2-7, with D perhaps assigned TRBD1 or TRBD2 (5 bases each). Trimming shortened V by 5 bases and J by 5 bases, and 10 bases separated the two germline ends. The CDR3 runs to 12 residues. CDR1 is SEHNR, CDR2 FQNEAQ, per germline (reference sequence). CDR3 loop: CASSLWDDEQYF. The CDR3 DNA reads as TGTGCCAGCAGCCTATGGGACGACGAGCAGTACTTC. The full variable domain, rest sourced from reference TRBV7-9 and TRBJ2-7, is DTGVSQNPRHKITKRGQNVTFRCDPISEHNRLYWYRQTLGQGPEFLTYFQNEAQLEKSRLLSDRFSAERPKGSFSTLEIQRTEQGDSAMYLCASSLWDDEQYFGPGTRLTVT.

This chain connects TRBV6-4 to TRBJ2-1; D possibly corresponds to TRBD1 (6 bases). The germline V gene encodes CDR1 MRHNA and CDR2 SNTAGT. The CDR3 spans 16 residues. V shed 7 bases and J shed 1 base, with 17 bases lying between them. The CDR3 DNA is TGTGCCAGCAAATGGGACACCAGCTTATCCTACAATGAGCAGTTCTTC. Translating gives CASKWDTSLSYNEQFF.

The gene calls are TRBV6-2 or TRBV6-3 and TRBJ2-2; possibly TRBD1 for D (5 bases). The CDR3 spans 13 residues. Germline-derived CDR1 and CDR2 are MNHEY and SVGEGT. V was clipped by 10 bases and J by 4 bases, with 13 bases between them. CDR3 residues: CAITDNPTGELFF. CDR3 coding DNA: TGTGCCATTACGGACAATCCCACCGGGGAGCTGTTTTTT.

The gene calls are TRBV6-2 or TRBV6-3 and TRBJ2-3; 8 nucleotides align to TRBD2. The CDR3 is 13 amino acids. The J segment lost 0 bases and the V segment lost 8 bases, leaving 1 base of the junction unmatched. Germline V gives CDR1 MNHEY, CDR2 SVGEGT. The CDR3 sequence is CASLAGSTDTQYF. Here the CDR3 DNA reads TGTGCCAGCCTAGCGGGCAGCACAGATACGCAGTATTTT.

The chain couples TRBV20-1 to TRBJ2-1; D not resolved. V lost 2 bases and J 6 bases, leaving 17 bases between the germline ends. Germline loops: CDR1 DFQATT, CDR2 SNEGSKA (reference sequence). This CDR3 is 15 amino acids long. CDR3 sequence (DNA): TGCAGTGCTAGACCGGGCGCTTTTTTGGGCAATGAGCAGTTCTTC. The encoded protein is CSARPGAFLGNEQFF.

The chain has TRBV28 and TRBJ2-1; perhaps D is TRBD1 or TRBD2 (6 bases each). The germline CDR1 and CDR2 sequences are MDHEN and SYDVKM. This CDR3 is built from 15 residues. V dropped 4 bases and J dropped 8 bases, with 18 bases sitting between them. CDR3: CASSSGAHRVDEQFF. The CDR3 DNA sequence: TGTGCCAGCAGTTCGGGGGCCCATAGAGTCGATGAGCAGTTCTTC. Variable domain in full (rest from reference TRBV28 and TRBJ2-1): DVKVTQSSRYLVKRTGEKVFLECVQDMDHENMFWYRQDPGLGLRLIYFSYDVKMKEKGDIPEGYSVSREKKERFSLILESASTNQTSMYLCASSSGAHRVDEQFFGPGTRLTVL.

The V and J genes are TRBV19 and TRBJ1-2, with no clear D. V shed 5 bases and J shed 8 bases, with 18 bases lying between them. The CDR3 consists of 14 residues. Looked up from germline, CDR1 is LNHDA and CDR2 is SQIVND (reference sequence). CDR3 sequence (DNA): TGTGCCAGTAGTCTTTCGGCCCAGGCGGGGGGCTACACCTTC. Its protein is CASSLSAQAGGYTF.

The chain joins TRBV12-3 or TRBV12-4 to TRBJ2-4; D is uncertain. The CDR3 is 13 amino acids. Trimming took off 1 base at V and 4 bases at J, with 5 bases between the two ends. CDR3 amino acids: CASSLDGKNIQYF. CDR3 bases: TGTGCCAGCAGTTTAGACGGAAAAAACATTCAGTACTTC.

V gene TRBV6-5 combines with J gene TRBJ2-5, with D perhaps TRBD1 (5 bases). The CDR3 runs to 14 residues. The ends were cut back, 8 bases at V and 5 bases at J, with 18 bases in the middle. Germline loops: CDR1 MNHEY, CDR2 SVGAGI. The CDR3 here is CASSPAGYEETQYF. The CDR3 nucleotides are TGTGCCAGCTCCCCGGCAGGGTATGAGGAGACCCAGTACTTC.

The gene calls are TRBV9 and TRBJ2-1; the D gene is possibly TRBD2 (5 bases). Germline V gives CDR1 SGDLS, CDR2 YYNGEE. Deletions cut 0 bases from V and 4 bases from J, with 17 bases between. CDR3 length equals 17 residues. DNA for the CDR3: TGTGCCAGCAGCGTAGTCGGCGGACGAGGGCTTTACAATGAGCAGTTCTTC. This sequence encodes CASSVVGGRGLYNEQFF.

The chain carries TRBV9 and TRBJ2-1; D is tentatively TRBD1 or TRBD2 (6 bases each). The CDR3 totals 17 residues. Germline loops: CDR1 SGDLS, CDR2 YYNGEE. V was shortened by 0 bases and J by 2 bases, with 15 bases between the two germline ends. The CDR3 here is CASSVGYRGATYNEQFF. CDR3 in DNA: TGTGCCAGCAGCGTAGGTTATAGGGGGGCCACCTACAATGAGCAGTTCTTC.